A single sample is the source of the 26 T cell receptor beta chains below, sequenced in a study of shared clonotypes between healthy human individuals. Sequenced by immunoSEQ multiplex PCR; TCRdb stores in-frame clones only, minus some. The sample shows around 750,000 clones, approximately 79% of them seen only once. Specimen: memory CD4+ T cells sorted from blood. As to subset: CD45RA-negative fraction. The receptors come from a woman in her twenties or thirties in good health.

This clone was counted many times. The chain joins TRBV27 to TRBJ2-1; a possible D gene is TRBD2 (6 bases). This CDR3 is built from 15 residues. V was trimmed by 5 bases and J by 8 bases, leaving 19 bases between them. Germline V lookup: CDR1 MNHEY, CDR2 SMNVEV (reference sequence). The CDR3 sequence is CASSPSTRRADEQFF. The CDR3, as DNA: TGTGCCAGCAGTCCGTCGACTAGACGTGCGGATGAGCAGTTCTTC.

Only a few counts were recorded for this clone. The chain combines TRBV5-1 with TRBJ1-5; D might be TRBD1 (5 bases). The CDR3 covers 13 residues. Looked up from germline, CDR1 is SGHRS and CDR2 is YFSETQ. V was pared by 0 bases and J by 9 bases, with 10 bases between. Written as DNA, the CDR3 is TGCGCCAGCAGCTTGGAAGGGGCGCCGCCCCAGCATTTT. Protein sequence: CASSLEGAPPQHF.

This chain uses TRBV5-1 with TRBJ2-7; D gene uncertain. The CDR3 covers 14 residues. V was pared by 0 bases and J by 3 bases, with 10 bases between. Germline CDR1 reads SGHRS; CDR2 reads YFSETQ. Here the CDR3 DNA reads TGCGCCAGCAGCTTGGCTACAGACAACTACGAGCAGTACTTC. This codes for CASSLATDNYEQYF.

The chain uses TRBV19 and TRBJ2-7; D unresolved. Trimming left V 8 bases short and J 6 bases short, with 14 bases between. This CDR3 contains 12 residues. Germline loops: CDR1 LNHDA, CDR2 SQIVND (reference sequence). The CDR3: CASGSLGAEQYF. The CDR3 DNA follows: TGTGCCAGTGGGTCACTTGGAGCCGAGCAGTACTTC. Complete variable domain (other parts from reference TRBV19 and TRBJ2-7): DGGITQSPKYLFRKEGQNVTLSCEQNLNHDAMYWYRQDPGQGLRLIYYSQIVNDFQKGDIAEGYSVSREKKESFPLTVTSAQKNPTAFYLCASGSLGAEQYFGPGTRLTVT.

The V call is TRBV5-4, the J call TRBJ1-1; D gene uncertain. CDR3 length: 14 amino acids. CDR1 and CDR2 (germline): SGHNT, YYREEE (reference sequence). Deletions cut 4 bases from V and 4 bases from J, with 14 bases between. CDR3 nucleotides: TGTGCCAGCAGCCCTGCGGGTTTCGGCACTGAAGCTTTCTTT. Protein: CASSPAGFGTEAFF.

This chain uses TRBV6-1 with TRBJ2-7; a possible D gene is TRBD2 (6 bases). Between the trimmed V and J ends, which lost 6 bases and 3 bases, there was a span of 15 bases. CDR1 and CDR2 (germline): MNHNS, SASEGT. The CDR3 runs 14 residues. As DNA, the CDR3 is TGTGCCAGCAGGGGTTTAAGACTAGGCTACGAGCAGTACTTC. It encodes CASRGLRLGYEQYF.

The rearrangement uses TRBV6-1 and TRBJ2-7; D unclear. V was clipped by 5 bases and J by 7 bases, with 9 bases between them. The CDR3 contains 11 residues. Per germline, CDR1 MNHNS and CDR2 SASEGT. CDR3 bases: TGTGCCAGCAGTTACCTTGGGGAGCAGTACTTC. Protein sequence: CASSYLGEQYF.

The chain has TRBV11-2 and TRBJ1-1; D remains unclear. The CDR3 runs 13 residues. Germline assignment: CDR1 SGHAT and CDR2 FQNNGV. V dropped 1 base and J dropped 8 bases, with 11 bases sitting between them. CDR3 nucleotides: TGTGCCAGCAGCTTAGTGGGCCTCAGCGAAGCTTTCTTT. This gives the protein CASSLVGLSEAFF.

This clone was detected once. The chain recombines TRBV28 with TRBJ2-5; TRBD1 matches at 7 bases. The CDR3 loop spans 17 amino acids. V lost 7 bases to trimming and J lost 3 bases; unmatched junction nucleotides: 17. Germline CDR1 reads MDHEN; CDR2 reads SYDVKM. The CDR3 loop is CASTPPQGMFSKETQYF. DNA of the CDR3: TGTGCCAGCACCCCCCCACAGGGGATGTTTTCAAAAGAGACCCAGTACTTC.

This rearrangement joins TRBV7-2 to TRBJ1-5, with 10 bases lining up with TRBD1. V shed 7 bases, J shed 5 bases, and the junction held 5 bases outside the gene matches. The V gene's germline CDR1 is SGHTA and CDR2 FQGNSA. The CDR3 runs 14 residues. CDR3 DNA: TGTGCCAGCACCCGAGACAGGGGGCATCAGCCCCAGCATTTT. Encoded protein: CASTRDRGHQPQHF.

The V gene is TRBV6-1, the J gene TRBJ2-3, with no clear D. Germline V gene lookup returns CDR1 MNHNS and CDR2 SASEGT. This CDR3 contains 12 residues. The V end was cut by 6 bases, the J end by 5 bases, with 9 bases between. CDR3 protein: CASSPTEDTQYF. The CDR3 DNA reads TGTGCCAGCAGCCCAACCGAAGATACGCAGTATTTT.

The chain uses TRBV10-2 and TRBJ2-2, with 11 bases that match TRBD2. The CDR3 contains 16 residues. The germline V gene has CDR1 WSHSY and CDR2 SAAADI. The J segment lost 6 bases and the V segment lost 3 bases, leaving 6 bases of the junction unmatched. CDR3 DNA: TGCGCCAGCAGTGAAGCACTAGCGGGAGTCGCCGGGGAGCTGTTTTTT. Translation gives CASSEALAGVAGELFF.

V gene TRBV28 combines with J gene TRBJ1-5; D perhaps matches TRBD1 (5 bases). Germline loops: CDR1 MDHEN, CDR2 SYDVKM. Trimming left V 5 bases short and J 6 bases short, with 20 bases between. The CDR3 sequence is 16 residues long. The CDR3 DNA reads TGTGCCAGCAGTCGGGCCCAGGGTAAGCTCGGTCAGCCCCAGCATTTT. Protein sequence: CASSRAQGKLGQPQHF.

The chain employs TRBV19 and TRBJ1-1, with D unclear. V lost 4 bases to trimming and J lost 1 base, with 16 bases between them. Germline V gene sequence: CDR1 LNHDA, CDR2 SQIVND (reference sequence). This CDR3 contains 16 residues. In DNA form, the CDR3 reads TGTGCCAGTAGTAGTCCCGGCAGCCCCTCGAACACTGAAGCTTTCTTT. Translation gives CASSSPGSPSNTEAFF.

This clone has just a few counts. The genes are TRBV27 and TRBJ2-7, with D unclear. CDR1 is MNHEY, CDR2 SMNVEV, per germline (reference sequence). Trimming took off 6 bases at V and 0 bases at J, with 15 bases between the two ends. The length of the CDR3 is 15 residues. The CDR3 region is CASRRTAPPSYEQYF. The DNA of the CDR3 is TGTGCCAGCAGGCGGACGGCGCCCCCCTCCTACGAGCAGTACTTC.

Comments on this clone: Other DNA sequences in the same sample also yield this CDR3. The CDR3 loop is CSARLQETQYF. CDR3 nucleotides: TGCAGTGCTAGACTGCAAGAGACCCAGTACTTC. The rearrangement links TRBV20-1 to TRBJ2-5; D not certain. The CDR3 is 11 residues long. V was trimmed by 2 bases and J by 2 bases, leaving 3 bases between them. The germline V gene encodes CDR1 DFQATT and CDR2 SNEGSKA (reference sequence).

The CDR3 spells CASSDTGTDNQPQHF. CDR3 DNA sequence: TGTGCCAGCAGTGATACTGGCACAGACAATCAGCCCCAGCATTTT. The J gene is TRBJ1-5, the V gene TRBV6-1; D is unclear. V lost 3 bases and J 3 bases, leaving 12 bases between the germline ends. Per the germline V gene, CDR1 is MNHNS and CDR2 is SASEGT. The CDR3 loop spans 15 amino acids.

The V call is TRBV7-3, the J call TRBJ2-1, with 9 bases matching TRBD2. The germline CDR1 and CDR2 sequences are SGHTA and FQGTGA. After removal of 2 bases from V and 8 bases from J, the junction contained 7 bases not matched to a gene. CDR3 size: 15 residues. DNA of the CDR3: TGTGCCAGCAGCTTATCCCTAGCGGGAATCGATGAGCAGTTCTTC. As protein: CASSLSLAGIDEQFF.

The chain combines TRBV6-5 with TRBJ2-1; D is uncertain. In germline, CDR1 is MNHEY, CDR2 SVGAGI. This CDR3 has 13 amino acids. The V gene lost 5 bases and the J gene lost 10 bases, with 15 bases spanning the gap. The DNA for the CDR3 is TGTGCCAGCAGTGATTCATATTCGCAGGAGCAGTTCTTC. As protein: CASSDSYSQEQFF.

The chain is built from TRBV9 and TRBJ2-1; the match to TRBD2 covers 9 bases. The CDR3 has 15 amino acids. The V gene end was trimmed by 0 bases and the J gene end by 9 bases; junction bases not matched to a gene: 7. Germline V gene data show CDR1 as SGDLS and CDR2 as YYNGEE. CDR3 in amino acids: CASSVDRGREGEQFF. The DNA of the CDR3 is TGTGCCAGCAGCGTAGATCGCGGGAGGGAGGGTGAGCAGTTCTTC.

J is TRBJ2-7 and V is TRBV6-6; D gene uncertain. The germline gives CDR1 MNHNY, CDR2 SVGAGI (reference sequence). Trimming shortened V by 6 bases and J by 6 bases, and 18 bases separated the two germline ends. There are 14 residues in the CDR3. The CDR3 DNA follows: TGTGCCAGCAGCCCCACCGGACCTTGGGGCGAGCAGTACTTC. Residues: CASSPTGPWGEQYF.

The chain carries TRBV2 and TRBJ1-1; 8 nucleotides line up with TRBD1. The junction had 12 bases not matched to a gene; V was cut back by 4 bases and J by 11 bases. Germline assignment: CDR1 SNHLY and CDR2 FYNNEI. The CDR3 spans 14 residues. CDR3 region: CASSVIRDRSPAFF. DNA for the CDR3: TGTGCCAGCAGTGTGATCCGGGACAGGTCCCCGGCTTTCTTT.

A single count supports this clone. The chain couples TRBV28 to TRBJ1-2, with D uncertain. V was pared by 0 bases and J by 5 bases, with 13 bases between. Germline CDR1 and CDR2: MDHEN and SYDVKM. The CDR3 length is 15 residues. In nucleotides, the CDR3 is TGTGCCAGCAGTTTATGGCCGGCTTCTAGATATGGCTACACCTTC. Translated, it gives CASSLWPASRYGYTF.

This clone was detected ten times or more. V and J are TRBV9 and TRBJ1-1; D may be TRBD1 (5 bases). The germline gives CDR1 SGDLS, CDR2 YYNGEE. V dropped 4 bases and J dropped 1 base, with 14 bases sitting between them. This CDR3 comprises 15 residues. CDR3 residues: CASSPRGSGNTEAFF. CDR3 sequence (DNA): TGTGCCAGCAGCCCTAGGGGAAGTGGGAACACTGAAGCTTTCTTT.

The chain is built from TRBV28 and TRBJ1-5; no reliable D call. In germline, CDR1 is MDHEN, CDR2 SYDVKM. V lost 7 bases, J lost 5 bases, and 12 bases lay in between. The CDR3 is 13 residues long. The CDR3 sequence: CASTDPPDQPQHF. The CDR3 DNA sequence: TGTGCCAGCACCGACCCACCCGATCAGCCCCAGCATTTT.

The chain couples TRBV6-1 to TRBJ1-1; no reliable D call. From germline, CDR1 is MNHNS and CDR2 SASEGT. V was trimmed by 6 bases and J by 9 bases, leaving 23 bases between them. The CDR3 runs to 15 residues. In DNA form, the CDR3 reads TGTGCCAGCAGACGACTGACCACCCTAGTAGGGAAAGCTTTCTTT. It is translated as CASRRLTTLVGKAFF.